This T cell receptor beta chain was sequenced for a study of blood T cell repertoires in COVID-19. Per the study methods: Nucleated cell number was recorded as an estimate derived from reference gene primer amplification. Profiling relied on immunoSEQ multiplex PCR, and the TCRdb table lists in-frame clones only, not all of them. The V and J calls and clone size come from that table; D and trimming were worked out from the DNA. The sample lists 60,000 or so clones; 72% were seen once. Individuals drawn from under 30 US areas were roughly 18 to 95 years old. This clonotype originated in a woman between 55 and 75 years old who had been exposed to COVID-19. The sample comprised PBMCs or T cells enriched from blood (not recorded which).

DNA for the CDR3: TGTGCCAGCACCGGATTGCGGACTACGGGAGGTTCCTACAATGAGCAGTTCTTC. Its protein product is CASTGLRTTGGSYNEQFF. The chain recombines TRBV7-2 with TRBJ2-1, with 7 bases lining up with TRBD2. The ends lost 7 bases at V and 1 base at J; junction bases unmatched: 16. The germline V gene encodes CDR1 SGHTA and CDR2 FQGNSA. The CDR3 runs to 18 residues.